This T cell receptor (beta chain) appears in the sequencing data of a study of T-cell memory formation after mild COVID-19. Overall study: Most TCR clusters belonged to a single donor.

Broader study findings: Researchers report contracting CD4+ clones mostly in CM and EM, with CD8+ clones in EMRA.

A single record per CDR3 protein comes from TCRdb applying MiXCR to the 5' RACE reads. The sample lists hundreds of thousands of distinct CDR3 sequences, 20% to 25% seen once, with around 7.7% in the top ten. V shed 4 bases, J shed 3 bases, and the junction held 5 bases outside the gene matches. From germline, CDR1 is SGHNT and CDR2 YYREEE (reference sequence). There are 16 residues in the CDR3. A remark on this clonotype: Its antigen is unidentified.

The rearrangement uses TRBV5-4 and TRBJ2-3, with 13 bases matching TRBD2. The sequence was collected from an adult woman who had mild COVID-19 (a few samples of this study predate the infection). Cell type and time point are not known. Sequencing used PBMCs or a T cell subset sorted from them (not recorded which). The CDR3 sequence: CASSQTSGRLTDTQYF. As DNA, the CDR3 is TGTGCCAGCAGCCAGACTAGCGGGAGGCTAACAGATACGCAGTATTTT.